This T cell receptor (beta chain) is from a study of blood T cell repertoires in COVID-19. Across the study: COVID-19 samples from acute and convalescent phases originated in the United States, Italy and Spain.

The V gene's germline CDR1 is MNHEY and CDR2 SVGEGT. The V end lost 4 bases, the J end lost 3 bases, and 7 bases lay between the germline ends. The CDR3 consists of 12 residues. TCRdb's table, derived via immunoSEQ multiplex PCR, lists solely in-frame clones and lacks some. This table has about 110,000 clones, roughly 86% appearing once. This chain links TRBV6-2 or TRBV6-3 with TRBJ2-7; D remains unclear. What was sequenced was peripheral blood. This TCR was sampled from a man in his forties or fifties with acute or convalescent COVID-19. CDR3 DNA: TGTGCCAGCAGTTTTCCGGTCTACGAGCAGTACTTC. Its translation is CASSFPVYEQYF.